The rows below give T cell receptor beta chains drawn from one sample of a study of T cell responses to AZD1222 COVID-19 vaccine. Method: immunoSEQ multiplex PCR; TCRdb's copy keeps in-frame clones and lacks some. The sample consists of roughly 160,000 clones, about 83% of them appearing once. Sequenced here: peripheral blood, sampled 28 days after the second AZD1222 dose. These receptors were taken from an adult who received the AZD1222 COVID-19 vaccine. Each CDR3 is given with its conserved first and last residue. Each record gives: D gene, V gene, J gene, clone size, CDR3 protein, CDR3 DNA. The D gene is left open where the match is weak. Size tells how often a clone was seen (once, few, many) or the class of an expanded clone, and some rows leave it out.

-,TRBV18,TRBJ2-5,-,CASSPRPQETQYF,TGTGCCAGCTCACCAAGGCCGCAAGAGACCCAGTACTTC
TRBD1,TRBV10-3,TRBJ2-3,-,CAISDSTGSSTDTQYF,TGTGCCATCAGTGACTCGACAGGGTCGAGCACAGATACGCAGTATTTT
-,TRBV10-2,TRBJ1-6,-,CASSASFSSPLHF,TGCGCCAGCAGTGCTAGTTTTAGTTCACCCCTCCACTTT
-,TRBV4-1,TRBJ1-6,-,CASSQGHRIPNSPLHF,TGCGCCAGCAGCCAAGGACATCGTATTCCAAATTCACCCCTCCACTTT
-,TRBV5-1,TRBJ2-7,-,CASSLASGTYYEQYF,TGCGCCAGCAGCTTGGCCTCAGGGACTTACTACGAGCAGTACTTC
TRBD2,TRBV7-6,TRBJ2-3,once,CASSLVERGGPGTDTQYF,TGTGCCAGCAGCTTAGTTGAGCGGGGGGGCCCGGGCACAGATACGCAGTATTTT
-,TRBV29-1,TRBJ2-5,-,CSVEDSPGTQYF,TGCAGCGTTGAAGACAGCCCCGGGACCCAGTACTTC
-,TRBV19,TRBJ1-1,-,CASSIFSGTDTEAFF,TGTGCCAGTAGTATTTTTAGCGGTACGGACACTGAAGCTTTCTTT
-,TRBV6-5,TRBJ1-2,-,CASRYRVGPYGYTF,TGTGCCAGCAGGTACAGGGTCGGCCCCTATGGCTACACCTTC
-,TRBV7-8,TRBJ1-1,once,CASSLGTANTEAFF,TGTGCCAGCAGCTTAGGGACAGCGAACACTGAAGCTTTCTTT
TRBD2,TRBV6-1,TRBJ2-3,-,CASSEGLAGGPTDTQYF,TGTGCCAGCAGCGAAGGACTAGCGGGGGGGCCCACAGATACGCAGTATTTT
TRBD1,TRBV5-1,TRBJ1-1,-,CASSFSFIIQGVGTEAFF,TGCGCCAGCAGCTTTTCCTTTATTATCCAGGGGGTAGGCACTGAAGCTTTCTTT
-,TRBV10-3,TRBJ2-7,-,CAISDPYSGPSSYEQYF,TGTGCCATCAGTGACCCATATTCGGGACCTAGCTCCTACGAGCAGTACTTC
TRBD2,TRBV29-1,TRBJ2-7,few,CSVDGTSGERTYEQYF,TGCAGCGTCGATGGGACTAGCGGGGAAAGGACCTACGAGCAGTACTTC
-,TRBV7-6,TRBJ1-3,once,CASSLWDTRSGNTIYF,TGTGCCAGCAGCCTGTGGGACACCCGCTCTGGAAACACCATATATTTT
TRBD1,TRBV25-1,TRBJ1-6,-,CASTGSTGGFTYNSPLHF,TGTGCCAGCACCGGATCGACAGGGGGCTTCACCTATAATTCACCCCTCCACTTT
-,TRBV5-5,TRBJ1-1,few,CASSLMPANTEAFF,TGTGCCAGCAGCCTCATGCCAGCGAACACTGAAGCTTTCTTT
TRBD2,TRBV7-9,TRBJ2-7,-,CASSVASGGAHEQYF,TGTGCCAGCAGTGTCGCTAGCGGGGGGGCCCACGAGCAGTACTTC
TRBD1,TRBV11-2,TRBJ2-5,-,CASSRDRGLETQYF,TGTGCCAGCAGCCGGGACAGGGGTTTAGAGACCCAGTACTTC
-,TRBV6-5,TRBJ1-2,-,CASSREGGYYGYTF,TGTGCCAGCAGCCGGGAAGGGGGTTATTATGGCTACACCTTC
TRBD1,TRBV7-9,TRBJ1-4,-,CASSLGDRGRGTNEKLFF,TGTGCCAGCAGCTTAGGGGACAGGGGGCGAGGAACTAATGAAAAACTGTTTTTT
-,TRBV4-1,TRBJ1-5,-,CASSQDPTGRGVTQHF,TGCGCCAGCAGCCAGGACCCGACAGGAAGAGGGGTGACCCAGCATTTT
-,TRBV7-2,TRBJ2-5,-,CASSPGGRQETQYF,TGTGCCAGCAGTCCAGGGGGGCGTCAAGAGACCCAGTACTTC
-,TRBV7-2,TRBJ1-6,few,CASSLVGQSYNSPLHF,TGTGCCAGCAGCTTAGTCGGGCAGTCATATAATTCACCCCTCCACTTT
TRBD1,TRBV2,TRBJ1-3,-,CASILDRDAGNTIYF,TGTGCCAGCATCCTCGACAGGGACGCTGGAAACACCATATATTTT
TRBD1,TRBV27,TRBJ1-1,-,CASTPTGGVTEAFF,TGTGCCAGCACCCCGACAGGGGGTGTCACTGAAGCTTTCTTT